The 12 T cell receptor beta chains in this list originate from one sample, sequenced in a study of PD-1 blockade in classical Hodgkin lymphoma. Profiling relied on immunoSEQ multiplex PCR, and the TCRdb table lists in-frame clones only, not all of them. The repertoire holds 5,500 to 7,000 clones, with approximately 86% as singletons. Time point of the sample: cycle 4 day 1 (C4D1), after 6 weeks of nivolumab. Each patient's relapse followed autologous stem cell transplantation, and brentuximab vedotin exposure varied. The sequences come from peripheral blood mononuclear cells (PBMCs), collected before the fourth cycle of nivolumab. The receptors stem from a human donor with classical Hodgkin lymphoma.

This chain joins TRBV29-1 and TRBJ1-2; tentative D call: TRBD1 (5 bases). Trimming removed 0 bases at V and 7 bases at J, with 12 bases between. Germline assignment: CDR1 SQVTM and CDR2 ANQGSEA. The CDR3 has 13 amino acids. The CDR3, as DNA: TGCAGCGTTGAAGACCGACGGGGCGTTGGCTACACCTTC. This gives the protein CSVEDRRGVGYTF.

V and J are TRBV7-9 and TRBJ1-2; TRBD1 matches 7 bases. V shed 2 bases, J shed 6 bases, and the junction held 3 bases outside the gene matches. Germline V lookup: CDR1 SEHNR, CDR2 FQNEAQ (reference sequence). This CDR3 contains 13 residues. CDR3 amino acids: CASSLRQGDGYTF. The CDR3 bases are TGTGCCAGCAGCTTAAGACAGGGTGATGGCTACACCTTC.

This rearrangement joins TRBV6-1 to TRBJ1-1; D not resolved. V was pared by 2 bases and J by 1 base, with 11 bases between. This CDR3 spans 15 amino acids. Germline values: CDR1 MNHNS, CDR2 SASEGT. Here the CDR3 reads CASSELGGRNTEAFF. In nucleotides, the CDR3 is TGTGCCAGCAGTGAATTGGGTGGCAGGAACACTGAAGCTTTCTTT.

CDR3: CASSPRQSYGYGYTF. The DNA of the CDR3 is TGTGCCAGCAGTCCCCGACAATCATATGGCTATGGCTACACCTTC. V gene TRBV27 combines with J gene TRBJ1-2; D call uncertain. This CDR3 has 15 amino acids. Germline loops: CDR1 MNHEY, CDR2 SMNVEV (reference sequence). With 5 bases removed from V and 4 bases from J, the gap between germline ends came to 17 bases.

The chain is built from TRBV5-1 and TRBJ1-1; maybe TRBD1 (5 bases). The CDR3 spans 15 residues. V was shortened by 4 bases and J by 0 bases, with 13 bases between the two germline ends. Germline V CDR1 and CDR2: SGHRS, YFSETQ. CDR3 in DNA: TGCGCCAGCAGCAAGGGACCTACAGTGAACACTGAAGCTTTCTTT. This translates into CASSKGPTVNTEAFF. The full variable domain, completed using reference TRBV5-1 and TRBJ1-1, is KAGVTQTPRYLIKTRGQQVTLSCSPISGHRSVSWYQQTPGQGLQFLFEYFSETQRNKGNFPGRFSGRQFSNSRSEMNVSTLELGDSALYLCASSKGPTVNTEAFFGQGTRLTVV.

The chain links TRBV30 to TRBJ1-3, with unresolved D. CDR1 is GTSNPN, CDR2 SVGIG, per germline (reference sequence). The germline V and J ends were trimmed by 0 bases and 4 bases, with 4 bases remaining between them. The CDR3 loop spans 12 amino acids. The CDR3: CAWSVAGNTIYF. The CDR3 nucleotides read TGTGCCTGGAGTGTTGCGGGAAACACCATATATTTT.

The CDR3 here is CASSQATSSGTEAFF. CDR3 sequence (DNA): TGCGCCAGCAGTCAGGCTACATCCTCGGGGACTGAAGCTTTCTTT. This chain links TRBV5-1 with TRBJ1-1; D unresolved. The CDR3 is 15 residues long. V dropped 5 bases and J dropped 5 bases, with 19 bases sitting between them. Germline V gene data show CDR1 as SGHRS and CDR2 as YFSETQ.

The V and J genes are TRBV7-9 and TRBJ1-1; 7 bases line up with TRBD1. Per germline, CDR1 SEHNR and CDR2 FQNEAQ (reference sequence). The V gene end was trimmed by 4 bases and the J gene end by 3 bases; junction bases not matched to a gene: 5. CDR3 length: 14 amino acids. This CDR3 is CASSWDSVYTEAFF. The CDR3 DNA follows: TGTGCCAGCAGCTGGGACAGCGTTTACACTGAAGCTTTCTTT. The whole variable domain, remainder taken from reference TRBV7-9 and TRBJ1-1, is DTGVSQNPRHKITKRGQNVTFRCDPISEHNRLYWYRQTLGQGPEFLTYFQNEAQLEKSRLLSDRFSAERPKGSFSTLEIQRTEQGDSAMYLCASSWDSVYTEAFFGQGTRLTVV.

This sequence joins TRBV11-3 and TRBJ2-3; tentative D call: TRBD2 (6 bases). V lost 7 bases and J lost 1, with 21 bases in between. CDR3 size: 17 residues. The V gene's germline CDR1 is SGHNT and CDR2 YENEEA. CDR3 sequence (DNA): TGTGCCAGCACCTCACTAGGGGAGGCCCTGGGCACAGATACGCAGTATTTT. Translated: CASTSLGEALGTDTQYF.

In nucleotides, the CDR3 is TGTGCCAGTAGTAAAACAGGGGGCTCTTACAATGAGCAGTTCTTC. This sequence encodes CASSKTGGSYNEQFF. The gene calls are TRBV19 and TRBJ2-1, with 9 bases lining up with TRBD1. Trimming cost V 4 bases and J 4 bases; bases outside gene matches: 5. The germline V gene has CDR1 LNHDA and CDR2 SQIVND (reference sequence). CDR3 length equals 15 residues.

This clone was picked up a small number of times. V is TRBV6-5 and J is TRBJ1-2; the D is unclear. The CDR3 loop spans 16 amino acids. The V and J ends lost 4 bases and 1 base respectively, with 16 bases between them. Germline V lookup: CDR1 MNHEY, CDR2 SVGAGI. The CDR3: CASSLSMGSVNYGYTF. The CDR3 nucleotides read TGTGCCAGCAGTTTATCGATGGGATCAGTTAACTATGGCTACACCTTC.

The count of this clone is one. This rearrangement joins TRBV19 to TRBJ1-1; 8 positions agree with TRBD1. The V and J ends lost 1 base and 5 bases, in that order; junction bases with no gene match: 15. The germline V gene encodes CDR1 LNHDA and CDR2 SQIVND (reference sequence). CDR3 length: 18 amino acids. As DNA, the CDR3 is TGTGCCAGTAGTATAGCTCCTTCGACAGGGGATTTGGAAACTGAAGCTTTCTTT. Translated: CASSIAPSTGDLETEAFF.